The 29 T cell receptor beta chains below come from one sample, sequenced in a study of blood T cell repertoires in COVID-19. Using immunoSEQ multiplex PCR, the repertoire was profiled, and TCRdb retains in-frame clones only, with some absent. Of about 71,000 clones detected, 89% appear once; the ten largest clones hold around 8.7%. The sample comprised peripheral blood. The source is a man in his fifties with active COVID-19.

The rearrangement links TRBV27 to TRBJ2-1; 7 positions match TRBD2. Germline V CDR1 and CDR2: MNHEY, SMNVEV (reference sequence). CDR3 length: 16 residues. Trimming removed 5 bases from V and 3 bases from J; junction bases left unmatched: 10. CDR3 DNA sequence: TGTGCCAGCAGTCTAGGACTCCCGGGGGGCTACAATGAGCAGTTCTTC. This translates into CASSLGLPGGYNEQFF.

This clone was picked up one time. The V gene is TRBV3-1 (or the pseudogene TRBV3-2), the J gene TRBJ2-5, with a possible D match to TRBD2 (6 bases). The CDR3 has 15 amino acids. V was shortened by 4 bases and J by 5 bases, with 17 bases between the two germline ends. Germline V lookup: CDR1 LGHDT, CDR2 YNNKEL (reference sequence). The CDR3 reads CASSPPGALYETQYF. CDR3 sequence (DNA): TGTGCCAGCAGCCCCCCGGGAGCATTATATGAGACCCAGTACTTC.

CDR3 sequence reads: CAIPRRFQFF. The CDR3 DNA reads TGCGCCATCCCGAGGAGGTTTCAGTTCTTC. J is TRBJ2-1 and V is TRBV10-1; weak D call: TRBD2 (5 bases). The V and J ends lost 10 bases and 13 bases respectively, with 14 bases between them. This CDR3 contains 10 residues. CDR1 and CDR2 from the germline V gene are WNHNN and SYGVQD (reference sequence).

This chain connects TRBV7-2 to TRBJ2-3; D is possibly TRBD1 (5 bases). CDR1 is SGHTA, CDR2 FQGNSA, per germline. The V end lost 1 base, the J end lost 5 bases, and 13 bases lay between the germline ends. The CDR3 length is 15 residues. The CDR3 DNA reads as TGTGCCAGCAGCTTAGAATTTGTCGACAGAGATACGCAGTATTTT. Its protein product is CASSLEFVDRDTQYF. The full variable domain, in which reference TRBV7-2 and TRBJ2-3 provide the parts outside the CDR3, is GAGVSQSPSNKVTEKGKDVELRCDPISGHTALYWYRQSLGQGLEFLIYFQGNSAPDKSGLPSDRFSAERTGGSVSTLTIQRTQQEDSAVYLCASSLEFVDRDTQYFGPGTRLTVL.

The CDR3 protein is CASGLVMGQDRAPYEQYF. CDR3 DNA sequence: TGTGCTAGTGGTTTGGTAATGGGCCAGGACAGGGCCCCCTACGAGCAGTACTTC. This chain links TRBV12-5 with TRBJ2-7; TRBD1 matches at 8 bases. Trimming cost V 0 bases and J 2 bases; bases outside gene matches: 12. The CDR3 totals 18 residues. The V gene's germline CDR1 is LGHNT and CDR2 FRNRAP.

The chain carries TRBV2 and TRBJ1-2; 7 bases fit TRBD1. CDR1 is SNHLY and CDR2 is FYNNEI in the germline V gene. CDR3 length: 13 residues. J gave up 4 bases and V 3 bases, and 2 bases lay outside the gene matches. DNA of the CDR3: TGTGCCAGCAGTGATGAGGGGGCCTATGGCTACACCTTC. It encodes CASSDEGAYGYTF.

This clone was seen just once. The rearrangement uses TRBV28 and TRBJ1-4; TRBD1 aligns across 7 bases. With V trimmed by 5 bases and J by 4 bases, 10 bases remained unmatched. Germline CDR1 is MDHEN and CDR2 is SYDVKM. CDR3 size: 16 residues. The CDR3 DNA reads TGTGCCAGCAGTCCTCCGGGACAGCTGAGTAATGAAAAACTGTTTTTT. This codes for CASSPPGQLSNEKLFF.

The gene calls are TRBV5-8 and TRBJ2-3; TRBD2 matches at 11 bases. V gave up 0 bases and J gave up 6 bases; unmatched junction bases: 0. The V gene's germline CDR1 is SGHTS and CDR2 YDEGEE. The CDR3 has 14 residues. In DNA form, the CDR3 reads TGTGCCAGCAGCTTGGGACTAGCGGGGGATACGCAGTATTTT. Its translation: CASSLGLAGDTQYF.

The V call is TRBV6-2 or TRBV6-3, the J call TRBJ2-1, with TRBD2 as a possible D gene (5 bases). V was cut by 6 bases and J by 11 bases, with 26 bases left in between. Looked up from germline, CDR1 is MNHEY and CDR2 is SVGEGT. The CDR3 spans 16 residues. The CDR3 DNA follows: TGTGCCAGCAGCCGAACCGGGGATGTCGACCTCCGAAAGCAGTTCTTC. Amino acid sequence: CASSRTGDVDLRKQFF.

The chain employs TRBV5-6 and TRBJ1-6; D not certain. Germline assignment: CDR1 SGHDT and CDR2 YYEEEE. Trimming removed 0 bases from V and 0 bases from J, with 4 bases in between. The CDR3 runs to 15 residues. The CDR3: CASSLEYSYNSPLHF. The CDR3 coding sequence is TGTGCCAGCAGCTTGGAATACTCCTATAATTCACCCCTCCACTTT.

The DNA for the CDR3 is TGTGCCAGCAGCGCAAACTTGGGACTAGCGGGGGGGGACCAAGAGACCCAGTACTTC. This gives the protein CASSANLGLAGGDQETQYF. The chain has TRBV9 and TRBJ2-5; TRBD2 agrees at 16 bases. J lost 0 bases, V lost 3 bases, and 8 bases had no gene match. Germline V CDR1 and CDR2: SGDLS, YYNGEE. The CDR3 consists of 19 residues.

V and J are TRBV10-1 and TRBJ2-7; TRBD2 matches at 11 bases. CDR3 length equals 15 residues. With V trimmed by 0 bases and J by 7 bases, 5 bases remained unmatched. CDR1 is WNHNN and CDR2 is SYGVQD in the germline V gene (reference sequence). The CDR3 nucleotides are TGCGCCAGCAGTGAGTCTTCTAGCGGGGGGTTGGAGCAGTACTTC. Protein product: CASSESSSGGLEQYF.

The genes are TRBV7-8 and TRBJ2-5; 13 positions match TRBD2. The length of the CDR3 is 15 residues. Trimming cost V 4 bases and J 5 bases; bases outside gene matches: 4. Germline CDR1 SGHVS, CDR2 FQNEAQ. CDR3 loop: CASSSTSGGAETQYF. CDR3 nucleotide sequence: TGTGCCAGCAGCTCAACTAGCGGGGGGGCCGAGACCCAGTACTTC.

This clone was detected once. The genes are TRBV7-2 and TRBJ2-1, with TRBD1 matching 10 bases. Germline V CDR1 and CDR2: SGHTA, FQGNSA. The CDR3 extends over 16 amino acids. The trim removed 3 bases at V and 9 bases at J, leaving 11 bases unmatched. The CDR3 loop reads CASSFFRDRGQTEQFF. The CDR3, as DNA: TGTGCCAGCAGCTTCTTCCGGGACAGGGGTCAGACTGAGCAGTTCTTC.

The chain is built from TRBV4-3 and TRBJ2-1; D may be TRBD1 (6 bases). Trimming removed 2 bases at V and 0 bases at J, with 20 bases between. Germline lookup yields CDR1 LGHNA and CDR2 YSLEER. The CDR3 covers 19 residues. The CDR3 sequence: CASSQKPLDSSSSYNEQFF. CDR3 nucleotide sequence: TGCGCCAGCAGCCAAAAACCCCTGGACAGCTCGAGCTCCTACAATGAGCAGTTCTTC.

This clone has just one count. This chain links TRBV6-1 with TRBJ1-1; the D gene is possibly TRBD1 (6 bases). Germline V gene lookup returns CDR1 MNHNS and CDR2 SASEGT. V lost 3 bases and J lost 3, with 8 bases in between. The CDR3 runs 13 residues. The CDR3, as DNA: TGTGCCAGCAGTGAGGCAGGGGACACTGAAGCTTTCTTT. This codes for CASSEAGDTEAFF.

The genes are TRBV21-1 and TRBJ2-1; no DNA check was done on the table's D call, TRBD2. TRBV21-1 is described as a pseudogene. The CDR3 runs to 17 residues. The CDR3 sequence: CASSKGGRGLARNEQFF. The CDR3 DNA reads TGTGCCAGCAGCAAAGGGGGTAGGGGACTAGCGCGGAATGAGCAGTTCTTC.

The J gene is TRBJ1-2, the V gene TRBV27, with D possibly matching TRBD1 (6 bases). The germline V gene encodes CDR1 MNHEY and CDR2 SMNVEV (reference sequence). The CDR3 has 16 residues. V was shortened by 6 bases and J by 0 bases, with 17 bases between the two germline ends. DNA of the CDR3: TGTGCCAGCAGCCGTGGACAGAACCCCACTAACTATGGCTACACCTTC. Amino acids: CASSRGQNPTNYGYTF.

The J gene is TRBJ2-1, the V gene TRBV4-3, with 10 bases fitting TRBD2. The CDR3 covers 16 residues. Germline V lookup: CDR1 LGHNA, CDR2 YSLEER. V shed 0 bases, J shed 8 bases, and the junction held 7 bases outside the gene matches. The DNA of the CDR3 is TGCGCCAGCAGCCAAGATGTTGGAGCGGGGGGGTATGAGCAGTTCTTC. The encoded protein is CASSQDVGAGGYEQFF.

This clone was observed once. The gene calls are TRBV5-1 and TRBJ1-4; unclear D gene. CDR1 SGHRS and CDR2 YFSETQ come from the germline V gene. Between the trimmed V and J ends, which lost 0 bases and 5 bases, there was a span of 5 bases. This CDR3 is 13 amino acids long. The CDR3 spells CASSLVQNEKLFF. Written as DNA, the CDR3 is TGCGCCAGCAGCTTGGTTCAGAATGAAAAACTGTTTTTT.

This clone was recorded only once. J is TRBJ2-7 and V is TRBV20-1; 8 bases agree with TRBD2. The junction had 8 bases not matched to a gene; V was cut back by 5 bases and J by 5 bases. CDR1 and CDR2 from the germline V gene are DFQATT and SNEGSKA (reference sequence). There are 13 residues in the CDR3. The CDR3 sequence is CSAGVPGGDEQYF. DNA for the CDR3: TGCAGTGCTGGTGTCCCCGGGGGGGACGAGCAGTACTTC.

The chain combines TRBV9 with TRBJ2-2; D is possibly TRBD2 (6 bases). V was trimmed by 0 bases and J by 3 bases, leaving 9 bases between them. Germline lookup yields CDR1 SGDLS and CDR2 YYNGEE. The CDR3 totals 15 residues. CDR3 residues: CASSVAGDYTGELFF. CDR3 bases: TGTGCCAGCAGCGTAGCGGGGGACTACACCGGGGAGCTGTTTTTT.

This chain uses TRBV7-9 with TRBJ2-2; D not resolved. Trimming pared 3 bases from V and 1 base from J, leaving 6 bases between. In germline, CDR1 is SEHNR, CDR2 FQNEAQ (reference sequence). This CDR3 region has 14 residues. CDR3 region: CASSFILNTGELFF. The CDR3 nucleotides read TGTGCCAGCAGCTTTATTTTGAACACCGGGGAGCTGTTTTTT.

CDR3 DNA sequence: TGTGCCAGCAGCTACAGGGACAGCTCCACAGATACGCAGTATTTT. As protein: CASSYRDSSTDTQYF. The J gene is TRBJ2-3, the V gene TRBV7-2; TRBD1 matches at 7 bases. The germline CDR1 and CDR2 sequences are SGHTA and FQGNSA. The CDR3 totals 15 residues. The V and J ends lost 4 bases and 2 bases, in that order; junction bases with no gene match: 6. The variable domain in full, with the rest retrieved from reference TRBV7-2 and TRBJ2-3, is GAGVSQSPSNKVTEKGKDVELRCDPISGHTALYWYRQSLGQGLEFLIYFQGNSAPDKSGLPSDRFSAERTGGSVSTLTIQRTQQEDSAVYLCASSYRDSSTDTQYFGPGTRLTVL.

This clone was seen just once. The V call is TRBV7-2, the J call TRBJ1-2; D unclear. The germline V gene has CDR1 SGHTA and CDR2 FQGNSA. The CDR3 covers 15 residues. V lost 1 base, J lost 1 base, and 10 bases lay in between. The CDR3: CASSLVAADNYGYTF. CDR3 sequence (DNA): TGTGCCAGCAGCTTAGTGGCCGCAGATAACTATGGCTACACCTTC. Combining the CDR3 with reference TRBV7-2 and TRBJ1-2 gives the whole variable domain GAGVSQSPSNKVTEKGKDVELRCDPISGHTALYWYRQSLGQGLEFLIYFQGNSAPDKSGLPSDRFSAERTGGSVSTLTIQRTQQEDSAVYLCASSLVAADNYGYTFGSGTRLTVV.

This clone was picked up a small number of times. V gene TRBV12-3 or TRBV12-4 combines with J gene TRBJ1-5, with no clear D. The CDR3 sequence is 13 residues long. Trimming shortened V by 7 bases and J by 5 bases, and 12 bases separated the two germline ends. This chain's CDR3 is CASTDKSHQPQHF. The CDR3 DNA is TGTGCCAGCACCGACAAATCCCATCAGCCCCAGCATTTT.

The chain employs TRBV5-5 and TRBJ1-2; 7 nucleotides agree with TRBD1. In germline, CDR1 is SGHKS, CDR2 YYEKEE (reference sequence). The V and J ends lost 1 base and 3 bases, in that order; junction bases with no gene match: 6. This CDR3 spans 15 amino acids. The CDR3 nucleotides read TGTGCCAGCAGCTTGACGACAGGGCTAGACTATGGCTACACCTTC. Translating gives CASSLTTGLDYGYTF.

The chain links TRBV9 to TRBJ1-1; 8 nucleotides line up with TRBD1. Trimming cost V 3 bases and J 3 bases; bases outside gene matches: 4. This CDR3 contains 14 residues. Germline V lookup: CDR1 SGDLS, CDR2 YYNGEE. The DNA of the CDR3 is TGTGCCAGCAGCGGACAGGGGCAGTACACTGAAGCTTTCTTT. Amino acid sequence: CASSGQGQYTEAFF.

The chain has TRBV6-2 or TRBV6-3 and TRBJ2-7; 14 bases are a match to TRBD2. V shed 5 bases and J 2 bases; nucleotides not matched to a gene: 5. The CDR3 sequence is 16 residues long. Germline values: CDR1 MNHEY, CDR2 SVGEGT. For the CDR3, the DNA is TGTGCCAGCAGTCCGGGACTAGCGGGGGTCACCTACGAGCAGTACTTC. It encodes CASSPGLAGVTYEQYF.